The 25 T cell receptor beta chains below all came from one sample that was sequenced in a study of T cells in Graves' hyperthyroidism and ophthalmopathy. RNA transcripts served as the template for amplifying TCR beta CDR3 regions. A first-round RT-PCR of the TCR CDR3 used the HTBI primer set. Via MiXCR, TCRdb re-called the multiplex PCR reads, giving one row per CDR3 protein. This table holds about 400,000 distinct CDR3 sequences, about 16% found once. The specimen was blood. The receptors derive from a woman under 40 with Graves' hyperthyroidism.

The genes are TRBV6-5 and TRBJ2-2; 7 nucleotides line up with TRBD1. V was clipped by 0 bases and J by 4 bases; unmatched bases: 14. From germline, CDR1 is MNHEY and CDR2 SVGAGI. CDR3 length equals 19 residues. The CDR3 reads CASSYSSPGTAVGTGELFF. The CDR3 DNA sequence: TGTGCCAGCAGTTACTCCTCACCCGGGACAGCGGTCGGCACCGGGGAGCTGTTTTTT.

This clonotype came up many times. This rearrangement joins TRBV28 to TRBJ2-1, with D hard to call. CDR1 and CDR2 (germline): MDHEN, SYDVKM. This CDR3 has 13 residues. V lost 8 bases, J lost 2 bases, and 10 bases lay in between. The CDR3 loop is CASHKDTYNEQFF. The DNA for the CDR3 is TGTGCCAGCCACAAGGATACCTACAATGAGCAGTTCTTC.

The chain employs TRBV10-3 and TRBJ2-5, with 7 bases lining up with TRBD2. CDR3 length: 15 residues. Germline CDR1 ENHRY, CDR2 SYGVKD. V lost 8 bases, J lost 0 bases, and 9 bases stayed unmatched. CDR3: CAIRRGAGNQETQYF. DNA of the CDR3: TGTGCCATCCGGCGGGGAGCGGGAAACCAAGAGACCCAGTACTTC.

This clonotype has ten or more counts. The chain links TRBV11-1 to TRBJ2-7; 7 bases match TRBD1. With V trimmed by 8 bases and J by 5 bases, 9 bases remained unmatched. The CDR3 length is 13 residues. Germline values: CDR1 SGHAT, CDR2 FQDESV (reference sequence). The CDR3 loop reads CASGQGQMNEQYF. CDR3 DNA sequence: TGTGCCAGCGGCCAGGGACAGATGAACGAGCAGTACTTC.

The chain carries TRBV29-1 and TRBJ1-2; 8 positions agree with TRBD1. Germline-derived CDR1 and CDR2 are SQVTM and ANQGSEA. CDR3 length: 11 residues. V trimming: 5 bases; J trimming: 4 bases; junction bases outside the gene matches: 0. Here the CDR3 DNA reads TGCAGCGTTACAGGGGGCTATGGCTACACCTTC. Translating it yields CSVTGGYGYTF.

This clonotype appeared a few times. The chain employs TRBV28 and TRBJ2-7; 10 bases are a match to TRBD2. With V trimmed by 10 bases and J by 3 bases, 6 bases remained unmatched. CDR3 length equals 13 residues. In germline, CDR1 is MDHEN, CDR2 SYDVKM. The CDR3 DNA reads TGTGCCACTACAGCGGGAGGGAACTACGAGCAGTACTTC. This codes for CATTAGGNYEQYF. Complete variable domain (other parts from reference TRBV28 and TRBJ2-7): DVKVTQSSRYLVKRTGEKVFLECVQDMDHENMFWYRQDPGLGLRLIYFSYDVKMKEKGDIPEGYSVSREKKERFSLILESASTNQTSMYLCATTAGGNYEQYFGPGTRLTVT.

This clonotype was counted only a few times. This chain connects TRBV12-3 or TRBV12-4 to TRBJ2-2; D remains ambiguous. The V end was cut by 2 bases, the J end by 16 bases, with 14 bases between. CDR3 length equals 12 residues. CDR3 sequence reads: CASSLLTGQAFF. In DNA form, the CDR3 reads TGTGCCAGCAGTTTACTCACCGGTCAGGCGTTTTTT.

In its sample, this clonotype was seen a few times. At one of its ends the junction is not consistent with the germline gene, which may arise from a read error. The rearrangement joins TRBV28 to TRBJ2-2; D assignment may be TRBD1 or TRBD2 (5 bases each). The CDR3 has 11 residues. Germline V gives CDR1 MDHEN, CDR2 SYDVKM. The DNA of the CDR3 is TGTGCCAGCGGCAACACCGGGGCGCTGTTTTTT. Translating gives CASGNTGALFF.

This clonotype has at least ten counts. The J gene is TRBJ2-7, the V gene TRBV2, with 10 bases aligning to TRBD2. Germline CDR1 and CDR2: SNHLY and FYNNEI. After removal of 7 bases from V and 4 bases from J, the junction contained 10 bases not matched to a gene. The CDR3 is 15 amino acids. Here the CDR3 reads CASNGGTSDFYEQYF. DNA of the CDR3: TGTGCCAGCAATGGGGGGACTAGCGATTTTTACGAGCAGTACTTC. Full variable domain (missing parts from reference TRBV2 and TRBJ2-7): EPEVTQTPSHQVTQMGQEVILRCVPISNHLYFYWYRQILGQKVEFLVSFYNNEISEKSEIFDDQFSVERPDGSNFTLKIRSTKLEDSAMYFCASNGGTSDFYEQYFGPGTRLTVT.

This clonotype showed up many times. The rearrangement uses TRBV24-1 and TRBJ1-5, with 7 bases that match TRBD1. Germline CDR1 reads KGHDR; CDR2 reads SFDVKD. This CDR3 region has 16 residues. The V and J ends lost 3 bases and 5 bases, in that order; junction bases with no gene match: 9. CDR3 region: CATSDPGQEGDQPQHF. CDR3 bases: TGTGCCACCAGTGATCCAGGACAGGAAGGAGATCAGCCCCAGCATTTT.

This clonotype came up many times. Its ends do not fully match the called genes, so a read error is possible. The V gene is TRBV12-3 or TRBV12-4, the J gene TRBJ2-2; D possibly corresponds to TRBD2 (6 bases). This CDR3 region has 15 residues. This CDR3 reads CAGSLMGGTAGELFF. The DNA for the CDR3 is TGTGCCGGCAGTTTAATGGGAGGAACGGCCGGGGAGCTGTTTTTT.

This clonotype has a count of ten or more. CDR3 nucleotide sequence: TGTGCCAGCAGTGCTAGAGGGGAGACCCAGTACTTC. This gives the protein CASSARGETQYF. The gene calls are TRBV27 and TRBJ2-5; possible D gene TRBD2, 5 bases. Germline-derived CDR1 and CDR2 are MNHEY and SMNVEV (reference sequence). Trimming took off 5 bases at V and 5 bases at J, with 9 bases between the two ends. This CDR3 has 12 residues.

A few counts support this clonotype. J is TRBJ2-1 and V is TRBV27, with TRBD1 as a possible D gene (7 bases). This CDR3 has 13 residues. Germline loops: CDR1 MNHEY, CDR2 SMNVEV (reference sequence). V was trimmed by 6 bases and J by 8 bases, leaving 14 bases between them. The CDR3 bases are TGTGCCAGCAGGCAGGGGGGTCTCTATGAGCAGTTCTTC. Translated, it gives CASRQGGLYEQFF.

The chain uses TRBV19 and TRBJ1-5, with a tentative D call TRBD1 (6 bases). Trimming took off 2 bases at V and 2 bases at J, with 19 bases between the two ends. CDR3 length equals 18 residues. CDR1 is LNHDA and CDR2 is SQIVND in the germline V gene (reference sequence). This chain's CDR3 is CASSIPTGTKVGNQPQHF. The CDR3 coding sequence is TGTGCCAGTAGTATACCCACAGGGACGAAGGTGGGCAATCAGCCCCAGCATTTT.

This clonotype was recorded once. The gene calls are TRBV10-3 and TRBJ2-5; maybe TRBD2 (5 bases). V gave up 6 bases and J gave up 1 base, with 12 bases separating them. The CDR3 spans 14 residues. Germline V gene data show CDR1 as ENHRY and CDR2 as SYGVKD. CDR3 protein: CAIRESGPQETQYF. As DNA, the CDR3 is TGTGCCATCAGGGAGAGCGGTCCCCAAGAGACCCAGTACTTC.

This clonotype was found many times. The rearrangement uses TRBV7-8 and TRBJ2-3, with D uncertain. Germline V CDR1 and CDR2: SGHVS, FQNEAQ. This CDR3 is 14 amino acids long. V lost 6 bases, J lost 1 base, and 11 bases lay in between. The CDR3 is CASRGRVGTDTQYF. The CDR3 DNA is TGTGCCAGCAGAGGCCGAGTCGGCACAGATACGCAGTATTTT.

The table lists this clonotype with a few counts. V usage is TRBV4-1 and J usage is TRBJ1-2; D not resolved. The germline V gene has CDR1 MGHRA and CDR2 YSYEKL. V lost 3 bases to trimming and J lost 0 bases, with 14 bases between them. The CDR3 loop spans 16 amino acids. The CDR3, as DNA: TGCGCCAGCAGCCAGGGGAGTCGGCCCGCTAACTATGGCTACACCTTC. Protein: CASSQGSRPANYGYTF.

The V call is TRBV6-6, the J call TRBJ2-7, with D possibly being TRBD1 (5 bases). Germline V CDR1 and CDR2: MNHNY, SVGAGI (reference sequence). This CDR3 is 15 amino acids long. V was pared by 2 bases and J by 0 bases, with 11 bases between. Here the CDR3 reads CASSYGAGGSYEQYF. CDR3 DNA: TGTGCCAGCAGTTACGGGGCAGGTGGCTCCTACGAGCAGTACTTC.

The J gene is TRBJ2-7, the V gene TRBV12-3 or TRBV12-4; a weak D match, TRBD1 (5 bases). CDR3 length equals 12 residues. With 8 bases removed from V and 1 base from J, the gap between germline ends came to 9 bases. The CDR3 reads CASGRVSYEQYF. In DNA form, the CDR3 reads TGTGCCAGCGGCAGGGTATCCTACGAGCAGTACTTC.

The chain recombines TRBV10-3 with TRBJ2-5, with 13 bases lining up with TRBD2. The J segment lost 1 base and the V segment lost 9 bases, leaving 5 bases of the junction unmatched. The length of the CDR3 is 15 residues. Germline CDR1 reads ENHRY; CDR2 reads SYGVKD. CDR3 DNA: TGTGCCATTCGGACTAGCGGGAGTGGCCAAGAGACCCAGTACTTC. Protein product: CAIRTSGSGQETQYF.

This clonotype was seen repeatedly, ten times or more. The chain employs TRBV30 and TRBJ2-7; the match to TRBD1 covers 7 bases. The CDR3 length is 13 residues. The germline V gene encodes CDR1 GTSNPN and CDR2 SVGIG (reference sequence). With V trimmed by 6 bases and J by 0 bases, 5 bases remained unmatched. Written as DNA, the CDR3 is TGTGCCTGCCGAAGGGACAGCTCCTACGAGCAGTACTTC. Translation: CACRRDSSYEQYF.

This chain links TRBV7-2 with TRBJ1-2, with D possibly TRBD1 on 6 matching bases. The V gene's germline CDR1 is SGHTA and CDR2 FQGNSA. The V and J ends lost 5 bases and 4 bases respectively, with 17 bases between them. The CDR3 is 15 residues long. The CDR3 region has the DNA TGTGCCAGCAGCCCATCGCAGACAGGATTCTATGGCTACACCTTC. Its protein is CASSPSQTGFYGYTF.

V is TRBV6-5 and J is TRBJ1-4; the D gene is possibly TRBD1 (5 bases). The CDR3 covers 15 residues. CDR1 MNHEY and CDR2 SVGAGI come from the germline V gene. Trimming took off 2 bases at V and 2 bases at J, with 9 bases between the two ends. CDR3 coding DNA: TGTGCCAGCAGTTACGGTCAGGGTACTAATGAAAAACTGTTTTTT. It yields the protein CASSYGQGTNEKLFF.

The sample holds many counts of this clonotype. The chain joins TRBV20-1 to TRBJ2-7, with 10 bases fitting TRBD2. This CDR3 has 17 amino acids. Germline V CDR1 and CDR2: DFQATT, SNEGSKA (reference sequence). The J segment lost 0 bases and the V segment lost 2 bases, leaving 10 bases of the junction unmatched. The CDR3 region has the DNA TGCAGTGCTAGAACGAGGTCGGCTAGCGGGGGCTCCTACGAGCAGTACTTC. Its translation: CSARTRSASGGSYEQYF.

This clonotype has a count of ten or more. The chain has TRBV3-1 and TRBJ2-5, with 9 bases matching TRBD2. CDR3 length equals 15 residues. The germline V gene encodes CDR1 LGHDT and CDR2 YNNKEL (reference sequence). The trim removed 3 bases at V and 4 bases at J, leaving 6 bases unmatched. The CDR3 DNA is TGTGCCAGCAGCCACCGTAGCGGGAGTACAGAGACCCAGTACTTC. Protein sequence: CASSHRSGSTETQYF.